One and the same sample provided the 27 T cell receptor beta chains below, sequenced in a study of PD-1 blockade in classical Hodgkin lymphoma. Specified time point: cycle 4 day 1 (C4D1), after six to seven weeks of nivolumab. No patient escaped relapse after autologous stem cell transplantation, and brentuximab vedotin exposure varied. Using immunoSEQ multiplex PCR, the repertoire was profiled, and TCRdb retains in-frame clones only, with some absent. The sample carries some 34,000 clones, less than 75% recorded once. The specimen comprised peripheral blood mononuclear cells (PBMCs), sampled before the fourth cycle of nivolumab. The receptors stem from a human donor with classical Hodgkin lymphoma.

This rearrangement joins TRBV7-8 to TRBJ2-7; possibly TRBD2 for D (6 bases). CDR1 SGHVS and CDR2 FQNEAQ come from the germline V gene. This CDR3 contains 15 residues. Trimming left V 4 bases short and J 5 bases short, with 18 bases between. Here the CDR3 DNA reads TGTGCCAGCAGCTCCTCGTGGACCTCGGGAGACGAGCAGTACTTC. Translated, it gives CASSSSWTSGDEQYF.

The chain links TRBV11-2 to TRBJ2-7; D gene unclear. The CDR3 spans 13 residues. Germline CDR1 SGHAT, CDR2 FQNNGV. V was cut by 4 bases and J by 1 base, with 8 bases left in between. The CDR3 protein is CASSSDRSYEQYF. The CDR3 nucleotides read TGTGCCAGCAGCTCCGACCGGTCCTACGAGCAGTACTTC.

The gene calls are TRBV9 and TRBJ2-7; D call uncertain. Germline V lookup: CDR1 SGDLS, CDR2 YYNGEE. This CDR3 has 12 residues. The V end was cut by 7 bases, the J end by 6 bases, with 14 bases between. The CDR3 DNA is TGTGCCAGCGGACCTTCCATAAGCGAGCAGTACTTC. Its translation: CASGPSISEQYF.

There are a few counts of this clone. This rearrangement joins TRBV7-9 to TRBJ1-2; D is uncertain. The V and J ends lost 7 bases and 10 bases respectively, with 16 bases between them. The CDR3 has 12 residues. Germline CDR1 and CDR2: SEHNR and FQNEAQ (reference sequence). The DNA of the CDR3 is TGTGCCAGCACCCCCGGGAGGCCAGACTACACCTTC. Residues: CASTPGRPDYTF.

The V and J genes are TRBV5-1 and TRBJ2-2; possibly TRBD1 for D (5 bases). This CDR3 has 14 residues. V shed 4 bases and J shed 4 bases, with 11 bases lying between them. CDR1 is SGHRS, CDR2 YFSETQ, per germline. CDR3 protein: CASSPEGVTGELFF. The CDR3 region has the DNA TGCGCCAGCAGCCCGGAAGGGGTCACCGGGGAGCTGTTTTTT. The full variable domain, rest sourced from reference TRBV5-1 and TRBJ2-2, is KAGVTQTPRYLIKTRGQQVTLSCSPISGHRSVSWYQQTPGQGLQFLFEYFSETQRNKGNFPGRFSGRQFSNSRSEMNVSTLELGDSALYLCASSPEGVTGELFFGEGSRLTVL.

Note on this clone: A much larger clonotype is one base distant, so this may be a read error. The sample has other DNA sequences that encode this CDR3 too. The CDR3 spells CASSVSSSYNEQFF. Written as DNA, the CDR3 is TGTGCCAGCAGCGTATCTAGCTCCTACAATGAGCAGTTCTTC. The rearrangement links TRBV7-2 to TRBJ2-1, with D unclear. Germline CDR1 reads SGHTA; CDR2 reads FQGNSA. V lost 5 bases to trimming and J lost 0 bases, with 8 bases between them. This CDR3 is 14 amino acids long.

The V and J genes are TRBV6-6 and TRBJ1-2, with D uncertain. V was clipped by 4 bases and J by 4 bases, with 13 bases between them. The CDR3 covers 14 residues. Per germline, CDR1 MNHNY and CDR2 SVGAGI (reference sequence). Here the CDR3 DNA reads TGTGCCAGCAGTTCCCGCCCGACGGGCTATGGCTACACCTTC. It is translated as CASSSRPTGYGYTF.

This rearrangement joins TRBV19 to TRBJ1-1; D is unclear. The CDR3 length is 15 residues. Germline CDR1 and CDR2: LNHDA and SQIVND (reference sequence). Between the trimmed V and J ends, which lost 2 bases and 0 bases, there was a span of 10 bases. The CDR3 loop reads CASSIKKKMNTEAFF. In nucleotides, the CDR3 is TGTGCCAGTAGTATAAAAAAAAAGATGAACACTGAAGCTTTCTTT.

This clone is termed medium-sized (0.01 to 0.1%). The chain has TRBV9 and TRBJ1-1; D perhaps matches TRBD1 (5 bases). The CDR3 is made up of 13 amino acids. Germline CDR1 and CDR2: SGDLS and YYNGEE. Between the trimmed V and J ends, which lost 2 bases and 5 bases, there was a span of 10 bases. The CDR3 region has the DNA TGTGCCAGCAGCGTGACTGGGGCTACTGAAGCTTTCTTT. Its protein product is CASSVTGATEAFF.

This clone occurred a few times. The rearrangement links TRBV14 to TRBJ1-2; 7 bases line up with TRBD1. This CDR3 contains 17 residues. Germline CDR1 is SGHDN and CDR2 is FVKESK. The V segment lost 4 bases and the J segment 6 bases; nucleotides outside the gene matches: 17. CDR3 residues: CASSRLPRDRDRDGYTF. CDR3 coding DNA: TGTGCCAGCAGCCGACTTCCGAGAGACAGGGATAGAGATGGCTACACCTTC.

The rearrangement uses TRBV7-9 and TRBJ2-7; no reliable D call. The V end was cut by 2 bases, the J end by 5 bases, with 7 bases between. Per the germline V gene, CDR1 is SEHNR and CDR2 is FQNEAQ (reference sequence). This CDR3 has 12 residues. CDR3: CASSLIGNEQYF. The CDR3 nucleotides are TGTGCCAGCAGCTTAATAGGGAACGAGCAGTACTTC. Together with reference TRBV7-9 and TRBJ2-7, the CDR3 gives the full variable domain: DTGVSQNPRHKITKRGQNVTFRCDPISEHNRLYWYRQTLGQGPEFLTYFQNEAQLEKSRLLSDRFSAERPKGSFSTLEIQRTEQGDSAMYLCASSLIGNEQYFGPGTRLTVT.

Only a few counts were recorded for this clone. This chain links TRBV30 with TRBJ1-1; D is unclear. Germline V gene data show CDR1 as GTSNPN and CDR2 as SVGIG (reference sequence). CDR3 length: 12 residues. Trimming stripped 0 bases from V and 6 bases from J, with 8 bases between. DNA of the CDR3: TGTGCCTGGAGTGTACTCGCTCCTGAAGCTTTCTTT. Translated: CAWSVLAPEAFF.

The chain employs TRBV5-8 and TRBJ1-2; D possibly corresponds to TRBD1 (6 bases). The germline V and J ends were trimmed by 0 bases and 5 bases, with 20 bases remaining between them. The CDR3 totals 17 residues. Per germline, CDR1 SGHTS and CDR2 YDEGEE. The CDR3 is CASSLGAGDPFSYGYTF. The CDR3 bases are TGTGCCAGCAGCTTGGGGGCAGGGGACCCTTTCAGTTATGGCTACACCTTC.

The rearrangement joins TRBV4-3 to TRBJ2-3; 7 bases align to TRBD2. The CDR3 covers 17 residues. The germline V gene encodes CDR1 LGHNA and CDR2 YSLEER. V lost 1 base, J lost 4 bases, and 11 bases stayed unmatched. The CDR3 sequence: CASSQGLAAGEADTQYF. In DNA form, the CDR3 reads TGCGCCAGCAGCCAAGGTTTAGCGGCGGGGGAAGCAGATACGCAGTATTTT.

The gene calls are TRBV19 and TRBJ1-1; 7 bases agree with TRBD1. V shed 4 bases and J 1 base; nucleotides not matched to a gene: 9. CDR3 size: 16 residues. Germline V gene lookup returns CDR1 LNHDA and CDR2 SQIVND (reference sequence). The CDR3 reads CASSSPGQAGNTEAFF. CDR3 in DNA: TGTGCCAGTAGTAGCCCCGGACAGGCGGGGAACACTGAAGCTTTCTTT.

The chain recombines TRBV5-4 with TRBJ1-4; TRBD1 matches 8 bases. The V gene end was trimmed by 3 bases and the J gene end by 10 bases; junction bases not matched to a gene: 8. The CDR3 has 14 amino acids. Per germline, CDR1 SGHNT and CDR2 YYREEE (reference sequence). CDR3 protein: CASSSGQGHRKLFF. In DNA form, the CDR3 reads TGTGCCAGCAGCTCCGGACAGGGACATCGAAAACTGTTTTTT.

V gene TRBV10-2 combines with J gene TRBJ2-3, with a tentative D call TRBD2 (5 bases). Germline CDR1 and CDR2: WSHSY and SAAADI. With 4 bases removed from V and 5 bases from J, the gap between germline ends came to 16 bases. The CDR3 sequence is 15 residues long. DNA for the CDR3: TGCGCCAGCAGTGTTTCCAGCGGACTGCTAGATACGCAGTATTTT. This encodes CASSVSSGLLDTQYF.

The gene calls are TRBV2 and TRBJ2-2; D is perhaps TRBD1 (5 bases). The length of the CDR3 is 14 residues. Germline lookup yields CDR1 SNHLY and CDR2 FYNNEI. The germline V and J ends were trimmed by 11 bases and 3 bases, with 16 bases remaining between them. In nucleotides, the CDR3 is TGTGCCGGGCGTGGGGCCCGAGACACCGGGGAGCTGTTTTTT. Amino acid sequence: CAGRGARDTGELFF. Filled out from reference TRBV2 and TRBJ2-2, the complete variable domain reads EPEVTQTPSHQVTQMGQEVILRCVPISNHLYFYWYRQILGQKVEFLVSFYNNEISEKSEIFDDQFSVERPDGSNFTLKIRSTKLEDSAMYFCAGRGARDTGELFFGEGSRLTVL.

This chain uses TRBV5-8 with TRBJ2-7; 10 bases agree with TRBD1. Trimming cost V 4 bases and J 5 bases; bases outside gene matches: 9. The length of the CDR3 is 15 residues. Germline loops: CDR1 SGHTS, CDR2 YDEGEE. The CDR3 nucleotides read TGTGCCAGCAGCCTTGGGACAGGGGAGACCAACGAGCAGTACTTC. It specifies CASSLGTGETNEQYF.

V and J are TRBV5-1 and TRBJ2-5, with D uncertain. The length of the CDR3 is 12 residues. Germline CDR1 reads SGHRS; CDR2 reads YFSETQ. With 5 bases removed from V and 2 bases from J, the gap between germline ends came to 7 bases. The CDR3 region is CASSDFQETQYF. In DNA, the CDR3 is TGCGCCAGCAGTGACTTTCAAGAGACCCAGTACTTC.

This sequence joins TRBV27 and TRBJ2-7; D is possibly TRBD1 (7 bases). Germline-derived CDR1 and CDR2 are MNHEY and SMNVEV (reference sequence). The length of the CDR3 is 12 residues. With 5 bases removed from V and 7 bases from J, the gap between germline ends came to 12 bases. In nucleotides, the CDR3 is TGTGCCAGCAGTACGTCAGGGGGGGAGCAGTACTTC. Translating it yields CASSTSGGEQYF.

The rearrangement uses TRBV6-6 and TRBJ2-7; TRBD2 might be the D (6 bases). V lost 0 bases to trimming and J lost 2 bases, with 14 bases between them. Germline CDR1 and CDR2: MNHNY and SVGAGI (reference sequence). The CDR3 loop spans 16 amino acids. The CDR3 is CASSYSISGGAYEQYF. DNA for the CDR3: TGTGCCAGCAGTTACTCGATCTCAGGAGGGGCCTACGAGCAGTACTTC.

This clone appeared once. The chain employs TRBV6-5 and TRBJ1-2; D is possibly TRBD1 (5 bases). This CDR3 contains 15 residues. The germline V gene has CDR1 MNHEY and CDR2 SVGAGI. Trimming pared 7 bases from V and 4 bases from J, leaving 19 bases between. CDR3 amino acids: CASTLGGGGSYGYTF. The CDR3 coding sequence is TGTGCCAGCACCCTTGGCGGTGGGGGGTCCTATGGCTACACCTTC.

The chain is built from TRBV11-2 and TRBJ1-4; D is uncertain. Between the trimmed V and J ends, which lost 5 bases and 0 bases, there was a span of 10 bases. The CDR3 totals 15 residues. Germline CDR1 is SGHAT and CDR2 is FQNNGV. This CDR3 is CASSLARTTNEKLFF. CDR3 in DNA: TGTGCCAGCAGCCTGGCGAGAACAACTAATGAAAAACTGTTTTTT. The variable domain in full, completed from reference TRBV11-2 and TRBJ1-4, reads EAGVAQSPRYKIIEKRQSVAFWCNPISGHATLYWYQQILGQGPKLLIQFQNNGVVDDSQLPKDRFSAERLKGVDSTLKIQPAKLEDSAVYLCASSLARTTNEKLFFGSGTQLSVL.

The genes are TRBV5-4 and TRBJ2-3; 10 bases fit TRBD2. V lost 5 bases to trimming and J lost 1 base; unmatched junction nucleotides: 10. This CDR3 contains 17 residues. Germline CDR1 is SGHNT and CDR2 is YYREEE (reference sequence). Here the CDR3 reads CASSPRQRGGGTDTQYF. DNA of the CDR3: TGTGCCAGCAGTCCAAGACAGCGGGGGGGTGGCACAGATACGCAGTATTTT.

The chain uses TRBV19 and TRBJ2-5, with TRBD2 matching over 11 bases. The CDR3 loop spans 16 amino acids. The V gene end was trimmed by 1 base and the J gene end by 0 bases; junction bases not matched to a gene: 1. Germline values: CDR1 LNHDA, CDR2 SQIVND (reference sequence). CDR3 loop: CASSIASGGNQETQYF. CDR3 DNA: TGTGCCAGTAGTATAGCTAGCGGGGGGAACCAAGAGACCCAGTACTTC. The variable domain in full, completed from reference TRBV19 and TRBJ2-5, reads DGGITQSPKYLFRKEGQNVTLSCEQNLNHDAMYWYRQDPGQGLRLIYYSQIVNDFQKGDIAEGYSVSREKKESFPLTVTSAQKNPTAFYLCASSIASGGNQETQYFGPGTRLLVL.

There are a few counts of this clone. The chain links TRBV7-2 to TRBJ1-1, with TRBD1 matching over 7 bases. The ends lost 2 bases at V and 1 base at J; junction bases unmatched: 4. The CDR3 has 15 residues. From germline, CDR1 is SGHTA and CDR2 FQGNSA. The CDR3 loop is CASSLPTGRNTEAFF. The CDR3 bases are TGTGCCAGCAGCTTACCGACAGGGAGGAACACTGAAGCTTTCTTT.